Listed here are 19 T cell receptor beta chains from one sample, sequenced in a study of shared clonotypes between healthy human individuals. Sequencing used immunoSEQ multiplex PCR; TCRdb keeps in-frame clones, though not all of them. The table lists some 1,600,000 clones, around 98% of them singletons. Sequenced sample: naive CD4+ T cells sorted from blood. The subset is: CD45RA+ positively selected. These receptors were taken from a man aged 25 to 45 in good health.

This clone has just one count. Other DNA sequences of this sample code for an identical CDR3. The chain links TRBV11-3 to TRBJ2-2; D gene unclear. V gave up 4 bases and J gave up 5 bases, with 2 bases separating them. The germline V gene has CDR1 SGHNT and CDR2 YENEEA. This CDR3 contains 11 residues. The CDR3 is CASSSTGELFF. Written as DNA, the CDR3 is TGTGCCAGCAGCTCAACCGGGGAGCTGTTTTTT.

This chain links TRBV6-7 with TRBJ2-1, with D possibly TRBD2 on 6 matching bases. TRBV6-7 is filed as an ORF, its function uncertain. V lost 5 bases to trimming and J lost 15 bases, with 20 bases between them. The CDR3 has 13 amino acids. The CDR3 DNA follows: TGTGCCAGCAGTCCATCCGGGGGACCTCTCGGGTTCTTC. Encoded protein: CASSPSGGPLGFF.

The chain uses TRBV6-1 and TRBJ1-2; D unresolved. The CDR3 loop spans 12 amino acids. Germline lookup yields CDR1 MNHNS and CDR2 SASEGT. V dropped 5 bases and J dropped 6 bases, with 10 bases sitting between them. The CDR3 DNA follows: TGTGCCAGCAGTAAGGGAGACCATGGCTACACCTTC. Its protein product is CASSKGDHGYTF.

This CDR3 is CASRGLAGNPPTDTQYF. The CDR3 DNA reads TGTGCCAGCAGGGGACTAGCGGGCAACCCACCCACAGATACGCAGTATTTT. This chain links TRBV6-4 with TRBJ2-3, with TRBD2 matching 12 bases. Trimming took 6 bases from V and 2 from J; bases not matched to a gene: 9. The CDR3 is made up of 17 amino acids. The V gene's germline CDR1 is MRHNA and CDR2 SNTAGT.

The rearrangement uses TRBV28 and TRBJ2-1; TRBD2 aligns across 10 bases. Germline values: CDR1 MDHEN, CDR2 SYDVKM. The CDR3 totals 15 residues. Losses at the gene ends were 6 bases for V and 2 bases for J; bases not matched to a gene: 4. CDR3 amino acids: CASRSLAGPYNEQFF. The CDR3 region has the DNA TGTGCCAGCAGATCACTAGCGGGACCCTACAATGAGCAGTTCTTC.

V usage is TRBV7-8 and J usage is TRBJ2-7, with 12 bases that match TRBD1. V lost 11 bases, J lost 4 bases, and 12 bases stayed unmatched. Germline CDR1 SGHVS, CDR2 FQNEAQ. This CDR3 comprises 15 residues. CDR3 in DNA: TGTGCCTGCGGTCCCGGGACAGGGGGCGGGTACGAGCAGTACTTC. Encoded protein: CACGPGTGGGYEQYF. Full variable domain (remainder filled in from reference TRBV7-8 and TRBJ2-7): GAGVSQSPRYKVAKRGQDVALRCDPISGHVSLFWYQQALGQGPEFLTYFQNEAQLDKSGLPSDRFFAERPEGSVSTLKIQRTQQEDSAVYLCACGPGTGGGYEQYFGPGTRLTVT.

The V and J genes are TRBV10-1 and TRBJ2-1, with no clear D. CDR1 and CDR2 from the germline V gene are WNHNN and SYGVQD (reference sequence). Trimming left V 4 bases short and J 6 bases short, with 7 bases between. The CDR3 covers 12 residues. CDR3 DNA: TGCGCCAGCAGTGCTGGGTCCAATGAGCAGTTCTTC. This sequence encodes CASSAGSNEQFF.

The genes are TRBV19 and TRBJ1-5; D ambiguous. There are 15 residues in the CDR3. Trimming cost V 6 bases and J 3 bases, with 15 bases left between them. Germline loops: CDR1 LNHDA, CDR2 SQIVND (reference sequence). CDR3 nucleotide sequence: TGTGCCAGTAGAAGGAGCCATGCCAACAATCAGCCCCAGCATTTT. It specifies CASRRSHANNQPQHF.

The chain employs TRBV30 and TRBJ1-5, with D possibly matching TRBD1 (5 bases). V was trimmed by 3 bases and J by 3 bases, leaving 12 bases between them. The CDR3 runs to 14 residues. Germline loops: CDR1 GTSNPN, CDR2 SVGIG (reference sequence). Written as DNA, the CDR3 is TGTGCCTGGAGCGTTGGGGGGAACAATCAGCCCCAGCATTTT. It is translated as CAWSVGGNNQPQHF.

The chain recombines TRBV2 with TRBJ2-7; 14 nucleotides agree with TRBD2. Germline CDR1 reads SNHLY; CDR2 reads FYNNEI. CDR3 length equals 16 residues. V gave up 2 bases and J gave up 3 bases; unmatched junction bases: 3. The CDR3 spells CASSERLAGGNYEQYF. CDR3 sequence (DNA): TGTGCCAGCAGTGAAAGACTAGCGGGAGGGAACTACGAGCAGTACTTC. Full variable domain (rest looked up from reference TRBV2 and TRBJ2-7): EPEVTQTPSHQVTQMGQEVILRCVPISNHLYFYWYRQILGQKVEFLVSFYNNEISEKSEIFDDQFSVERPDGSNFTLKIRSTKLEDSAMYFCASSERLAGGNYEQYFGPGTRLTVT.

This chain joins TRBV27 and TRBJ2-3; 8 bases match TRBD1. This CDR3 comprises 16 residues. The V and J ends lost 5 bases and 8 bases, in that order; junction bases with no gene match: 15. Germline CDR1 and CDR2: MNHEY and SMNVEV (reference sequence). The CDR3 here is CASSDPGQDRSVTQYF. The CDR3 DNA follows: TGTGCCAGCAGTGACCCGGGACAGGACCGTTCCGTTACGCAGTATTTT.

The chain has TRBV7-2 and TRBJ1-2, with 11 bases that match TRBD1. CDR1 SGHTA and CDR2 FQGNSA come from the germline V gene. The J segment lost 4 bases and the V segment lost 0 bases, leaving 10 bases of the junction unmatched. This CDR3 has 18 amino acids. The CDR3 loop reads CASSLARTGGEVSYGYTF. The CDR3, as DNA: TGTGCCAGCAGCTTAGCGAGGACAGGGGGCGAGGTGAGCTATGGCTACACCTTC. Combining the CDR3 with reference TRBV7-2 and TRBJ1-2 gives the whole variable domain GAGVSQSPSNKVTEKGKDVELRCDPISGHTALYWYRQSLGQGLEFLIYFQGNSAPDKSGLPSDRFSAERTGGSVSTLTIQRTQQEDSAVYLCASSLARTGGEVSYGYTFGSGTRLTVV.

With respect to this clone: Other DNA sequences in this sample translate to the same CDR3. The chain employs TRBV6-1 and TRBJ2-5; no firm D call. V was cut by 6 bases and J by 4 bases, with 3 bases left in between. CDR1 is MNHNS and CDR2 is SASEGT in the germline V gene. The CDR3 loop spans 10 amino acids. The CDR3: CASSVETQYF. The CDR3 DNA reads as TGTGCCAGCAGCGTAGAGACCCAGTACTTC.

The CDR3 DNA sequence: TGTGCCAGTAGGGGGGGACCGGACAGGACGAACACCGGGGAGCTGTTTTTT. This gives the protein CASRGGPDRTNTGELFF. The chain combines TRBV19 with TRBJ2-2; TRBD1 might be the D (7 bases). Germline V lookup: CDR1 LNHDA, CDR2 SQIVND (reference sequence). CDR3 length: 17 residues. V was pared by 6 bases and J by 0 bases, with 17 bases between. Full variable domain (outside the CDR3, taken from reference TRBV19 and TRBJ2-2): DGGITQSPKYLFRKEGQNVTLSCEQNLNHDAMYWYRQDPGQGLRLIYYSQIVNDFQKGDIAEGYSVSREKKESFPLTVTSAQKNPTAFYLCASRGGPDRTNTGELFFGEGSRLTVL.

The chain uses TRBV2 and TRBJ1-1, with TRBD1 identical over 12 bases. Germline V gene lookup returns CDR1 SNHLY and CDR2 FYNNEI. This CDR3 comprises 15 residues. The ends lost 7 bases at V and 6 bases at J; junction bases unmatched: 9. CDR3 in DNA: TGTGCCAGCATTTGGGGACAGGGGGCGTCTGCTGAAGCTTTCTTT. It yields the protein CASIWGQGASAEAFF.

This rearrangement joins TRBV18 to TRBJ2-3; 11 bases line up with TRBD1. V trimming: 4 bases; J trimming: 3 bases; junction bases outside the gene matches: 6. The germline V gene encodes CDR1 KGHSH and CDR2 LQKENI. This CDR3 has 16 amino acids. DNA of the CDR3: TGTGCCAGCTCACGACAATGGGACAGGGGGACAGATACGCAGTATTTT. Its translation is CASSRQWDRGTDTQYF.

The V gene is TRBV7-6, the J gene TRBJ2-3; 7 nucleotides align to TRBD2. This CDR3 region has 15 residues. Looked up from germline, CDR1 is SGHVS and CDR2 is FNYEAQ. With V trimmed by 5 bases and J by 5 bases, 10 bases remained unmatched. As DNA, the CDR3 is TGTGCCAGCAGCCACTGGCGGGAGTCTCAAGATACGCAGTATTTT. Translation: CASSHWRESQDTQYF. The full variable domain, with the rest looked up from reference TRBV7-6 and TRBJ2-3, is GAGVSQSPRYKVTKRGQDVALRCDPISGHVSLYWYRQALGQGPEFLTYFNYEAQQDKSGLPNDRFSAERPEGSISTLTIQRTEQRDSAMYRCASSHWRESQDTQYFGPGTRLTVL.

CDR3 DNA: TGTGCCAGCAGCTTAGGCATGGGCTCCTACAATGAGCAGTTCTTC. This gives the protein CASSLGMGSYNEQFF. This chain joins TRBV7-2 and TRBJ2-1; unclear D gene. Trimming removed 1 base at V and 0 bases at J, with 7 bases between. The CDR3 runs 15 residues. Germline loops: CDR1 SGHTA, CDR2 FQGNSA.

The V call is TRBV28, the J call TRBJ2-7; a possible D gene is TRBD2 (7 bases). The CDR3 has 14 amino acids. Germline lookup yields CDR1 MDHEN and CDR2 SYDVKM. With 4 bases removed from V and 6 bases from J, the gap between germline ends came to 16 bases. CDR3 loop: CASSSGGAVSEQYF. In nucleotides, the CDR3 is TGTGCCAGCAGTTCTGGGGGGGCGGTGAGCGAGCAGTACTTC.